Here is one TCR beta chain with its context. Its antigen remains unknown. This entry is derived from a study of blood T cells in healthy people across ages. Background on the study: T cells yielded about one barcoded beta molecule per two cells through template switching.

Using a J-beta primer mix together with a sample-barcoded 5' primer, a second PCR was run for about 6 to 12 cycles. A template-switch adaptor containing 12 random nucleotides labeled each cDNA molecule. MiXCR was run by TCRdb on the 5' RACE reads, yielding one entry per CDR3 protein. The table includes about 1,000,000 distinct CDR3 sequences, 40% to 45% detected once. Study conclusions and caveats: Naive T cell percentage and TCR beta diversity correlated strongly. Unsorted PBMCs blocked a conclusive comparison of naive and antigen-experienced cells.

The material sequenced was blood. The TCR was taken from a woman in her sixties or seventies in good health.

The CDR3 spells CASSQDRSDNLETQYF. The CDR3 DNA reads TGTGCCAGCAGCCAAGATCGCTCCGACAACCTAGAGACCCAGTACTTC. V gene TRBV4-2 combines with J gene TRBJ2-5; no clear D. CDR1 is LGHNA and CDR2 is YNFKEQ in the germline V gene. CDR3 length: 16 amino acids. Trimming removed 0 bases from V and 4 bases from J, with 15 bases in between.